What follows describes a single TCR beta chain. The entry originates in a study of blood T cell repertoires in COVID-19. Study-level information: The samples span acute and convalescent COVID-19 from the United States, Italy and Spain. T cells, B-cell-depleted T cells, or PBMCs provided the cDNA or gDNA that served as material.

The CDR3 is 14 residues long. Germline CDR1 reads MDHEN; CDR2 reads SYDVKM. V was shortened by 8 bases and J by 0 bases, with 11 bases between the two germline ends. The study counted Cohort 3 donors as recovered given two negative PCRs, clearance, or symptom resolution. Sequencing used immunoSEQ multiplex PCR; TCRdb keeps in-frame clones, though not all of them. The sample contains about 190,000 clones, about 88% of which appear only once. This clonotype originated in a woman in her thirties who had recovered from COVID-19. The sequencing sample was made of PBMCs or T cells enriched from blood (not recorded which). The chain employs TRBV28 and TRBJ1-5; D is perhaps TRBD1 (6 bases). CDR3 bases: TGTGCCAGCCGGGACAACCATAGCAATCAGCCCCAGCATTTT. Amino acid sequence: CASRDNHSNQPQHF.